This T cell receptor (beta chain) was identified during a study of regulatory T cells in long-lasting Graves disease. General study points: TCR diversity was lower in persistent than newly diagnosed Graves' disease. Accuracy could have been hurt by small sample size.

Documented time point: newly diagnosed GD, antithyroid drugs for less than 3 months. Researchers made the TCR library from RNA that was extracted from PBMCs. The germline gives CDR1 SGHAT, CDR2 FQNNGV. V was trimmed by 1 base and J by 7 bases, leaving 8 bases between them. The CDR3 loop spans 13 amino acids. This clonotype was seen only a few times. Its antigen is as yet unknown. Assembly of TCR beta libraries relied on iRepertoire HTBI primers together with Arm-PCR of CDR3 regions. TCRdb reanalysed the multiplex PCR reads using MiXCR and keeps one entry per CDR3 protein. This table has 350,000 to 450,000 distinct CDR3 sequences, 15% appearing once. This sample was shared with a second study, whose subject was T cells in Graves' hyperthyroidism and ophthalmopathy. That paper adds: The authors deemed Graves' hyperthyroidism stable absent ophthalmopathy progression within 18 months.

The V call is TRBV11-2, the J call TRBJ2-1; unclear D gene. The sample was peripheral blood mononuclear cells (PBMCs), taken at new diagnosis, from a patient treated with antithyroid drugs. The sequence derives from a woman aged 40 to 50 with Graves disease. The CDR3 coding sequence is TGTGCCAGCAGCTTAGTTTTGGGTAATGAGCAGTTCTTC. It specifies CASSLVLGNEQFF. Full variable domain (missing parts from reference TRBV11-2 and TRBJ2-1): EAGVAQSPRYKIIEKRQSVAFWCNPISGHATLYWYQQILGQGPKLLIQFQNNGVVDDSQLPKDRFSAERLKGVDSTLKIQPAKLEDSAVYLCASSLVLGNEQFFGPGTRLTVL.